The T cell receptor beta chain under discussion was sequenced for a study of T cell changes during pregnancy in multiple sclerosis. Data came from immunoSEQ multiplex PCR; TCRdb stores just in-frame clones and leaves some out. The sample holds more than 35,000 clones; 90% are singletons and the top ten take around 0.4%. Trimming removed 2 bases from V and 4 bases from J, with 18 bases in between. This CDR3 contains 17 residues. In germline, CDR1 is KGHSH, CDR2 LQKENI. This receptor was obtained from a female donor with multiple sclerosis, enrolled in a pregnancy study. The material was CD4+ T cells from peripheral blood mononuclear cells, obtained in the second trimester of pregnancy. V and J are TRBV18 and TRBJ1-5; perhaps TRBD1 as D (5 bases). This CDR3 is CASSPNPPGADNQPQHF. Written as DNA, the CDR3 is TGTGCCAGCTCACCAAACCCTCCTGGGGCCGATAATCAGCCCCAGCATTTT.